A single sample gave rise to the 28 T cell receptor beta chains below, sequenced in a study of T cells in Graves' hyperthyroidism and ophthalmopathy. RNA transcripts provided the source from which TCR beta CDR3 regions were amplified. During a first-round RT-PCR of the TCR CDR3, the HTBI primer set was used. TCRdb ran MiXCR on the multiplex PCR reads and lists one entry per CDR3 protein. The table shows roughly 740,000 distinct CDR3 sequences, with over 15% occurring only once. The sequenced material came from blood. These receptors originate from a man aged 18 to 35 with Graves' hyperthyroidism.

This clonotype was counted at least ten times. The chain uses TRBV7-3 and TRBJ2-1; 13 bases are shared with TRBD2. V dropped 0 bases and J dropped 4; count of bases not matched to a gene: 3. There are 17 residues in the CDR3. Germline V gene data show CDR1 as SGHTA and CDR2 as FQGTGA. The CDR3 DNA follows: TGTGCCAGCAGCTTAACTCCGGGACTAGCGGGGTACAATGAGCAGTTCTTC. It is translated as CASSLTPGLAGYNEQFF.

The sample holds many counts of this clonotype. The V call is TRBV11-3, the J call TRBJ2-3; 9 positions agree with TRBD1. The V and J ends lost 5 bases and 4 bases, in that order; junction bases with no gene match: 7. Germline CDR1 and CDR2: SGHNT and YENEEA. The CDR3 has 15 amino acids. CDR3 amino acids: CASSIGQGWSDTQYF. The CDR3 region has the DNA TGTGCCAGCAGCATTGGACAGGGGTGGTCAGATACGCAGTATTTT.

This clonotype was observed many times. The chain links TRBV15 to TRBJ2-5; D is uncertain. Trimming cost V 3 bases and J 2 bases, with 13 bases left between them. The CDR3 has 15 amino acids. Germline CDR1 reads LNHNV; CDR2 reads YYDKDF (reference sequence). CDR3 sequence: CATSSQTQLQETQYF. CDR3 bases: TGTGCCACCAGCAGTCAGACACAGTTACAAGAGACCCAGTACTTC.

This clonotype came up many times. Written as DNA, the CDR3 is TGTGCCAGCAGCCCGCTAGAAGCCCGGAACACCGGGGAGCTGTTTTTT. This encodes CASSPLEARNTGELFF. This chain links TRBV27 with TRBJ2-2; D not certain. CDR1 and CDR2 from the germline V gene are MNHEY and SMNVEV (reference sequence). V gave up 6 bases and J gave up 1 base, with 15 bases separating them. The length of the CDR3 is 16 residues.

CDR3 DNA: TGTGCCAGCACCTCCCGGGGGGGCAGAAAAACCGGGGAGCTGTTTTTT. The encoded protein is CASTSRGGRKTGELFF. The chain links TRBV9 to TRBJ2-2; TRBD2 agrees at 8 bases. The J segment lost 5 bases and the V segment lost 6 bases, leaving 12 bases of the junction unmatched. The CDR3 runs to 16 residues. Germline assignment: CDR1 SGDLS and CDR2 YYNGEE.

A few counts support this clonotype. The V and J genes are TRBV2 and TRBJ2-5, with TRBD1 identical over 7 bases. Losses at the gene ends were 6 bases for V and 1 base for J; bases not matched to a gene: 11. This CDR3 has 16 amino acids. In germline, CDR1 is SNHLY, CDR2 FYNNEI. The CDR3 is CASSPYPRDSQETQYF. The CDR3 bases are TGTGCCAGCAGCCCCTACCCCCGGGACAGCCAAGAGACCCAGTACTTC.

This clonotype was seen a few times. This chain links TRBV13 with TRBJ2-7; 7 positions agree with TRBD2. J lost 7 bases, V lost 5 bases, and 11 bases had no gene match. Germline V gives CDR1 PRHDT, CDR2 FYEKMQ (reference sequence). The CDR3 contains 14 residues. The CDR3 sequence is CASSPRAGAREQYF. Here the CDR3 DNA reads TGTGCCAGCAGCCCGAGGGCGGGAGCCCGAGAGCAGTACTTC.

This chain uses TRBV5-1 with TRBJ2-7; 8 positions match TRBD1. V lost 4 bases to trimming and J lost 5 bases; unmatched junction nucleotides: 8. This CDR3 is built from 14 residues. The germline V gene has CDR1 SGHRS and CDR2 YFSETQ. The CDR3 DNA reads as TGCGCCAGCAGCGTTACAGGGGGTACCAACGAGCAGTACTTC. It specifies CASSVTGGTNEQYF.

Many counts were recorded for this clonotype. The chain recombines TRBV12-3 or TRBV12-4 with TRBJ2-7; tentatively, D is TRBD2 (5 bases). Trimming stripped 9 bases from V and 3 bases from J, with 15 bases between. The CDR3 covers 13 residues. The CDR3 reads CASTSGNLYEQYF. CDR3 sequence (DNA): TGTGCCAGTACCTCCGGGAACCTCTACGAGCAGTACTTC.

This clonotype came up a few times. This chain uses TRBV15 with TRBJ2-4; D gene ambiguous. From germline, CDR1 is LNHNV and CDR2 YYDKDF (reference sequence). Trimming took 0 bases from V and 9 from J, leaving 9 bases between them. CDR3 length: 13 amino acids. The CDR3 DNA reads as TGTGCCACCAGCAGAGATCTCGAGCGCATTCAGTACTTC. Amino acids: CATSRDLERIQYF.

This chain uses TRBV5-6 with TRBJ2-1; D not resolved. V was shortened by 4 bases and J by 9 bases, with 14 bases between the two germline ends. The V gene's germline CDR1 is SGHDT and CDR2 YYEEEE. The CDR3 totals 13 residues. The CDR3: CASSVPPSGEQFF. In DNA, the CDR3 is TGTGCCAGCAGCGTTCCACCCTCGGGTGAGCAGTTCTTC.

This clonotype was seen only a few times. A much larger clone sits a single nucleotide away, making a read error possible. This chain connects TRBV2 to TRBJ2-5; TRBD1 matches 9 bases. CDR1 is SNHLY and CDR2 is FYNNEI in the germline V gene. The CDR3 length is 13 residues. The CDR3 nucleotides are TGTGCCGGTTTACAGGGGGCGGAGGAGACCCAGCACTTC. Translating it yields CAGLQGAEETQHF.

This clonotype has a handful of counts. The CDR3 spells CASSPDRVGADTQYF. The DNA for the CDR3 is TGTGCCAGCTCACCTGACAGGGTCGGCGCAGATACGCAGTATTTT. V usage is TRBV18 and J usage is TRBJ2-3, with TRBD1 matching over 7 bases. Trimming at V came to 3 bases and at J to 4 bases, leaving 7 bases not matched to a gene. The CDR3 has 15 amino acids. CDR1 and CDR2 (germline): KGHSH, LQKENI.

This clonotype showed up just a few times. This rearrangement joins TRBV20-1 to TRBJ2-4; D is unresolved. Deletions cut 0 bases from V and 8 bases from J, with 11 bases between. Germline V gives CDR1 DFQATT, CDR2 SNEGSKA (reference sequence). The CDR3 has 13 amino acids. CDR3 loop: CSARDTRSDIQYF. CDR3 in DNA: TGCAGTGCTAGAGATACGAGGTCGGACATTCAGTACTTC.

This clonotype was found a few times. The genes are TRBV30 and TRBJ2-7; 10 bases are a match to TRBD2. Germline V lookup: CDR1 GTSNPN, CDR2 SVGIG (reference sequence). The trim removed 5 bases at V and 2 bases at J, leaving 6 bases unmatched. The CDR3 runs to 14 residues. CDR3 residues: CAWATSGVTYEQYF. The CDR3 region has the DNA TGTGCCTGGGCTACTAGCGGGGTTACCTACGAGCAGTACTTC.

This clonotype has just a few counts. The chain uses TRBV6-1 and TRBJ2-5; D gene ambiguous. Trimming stripped 6 bases from V and 2 bases from J, with 10 bases between. Germline values: CDR1 MNHNS, CDR2 SASEGT. This CDR3 comprises 13 residues. CDR3 loop: CASRRGPQETQYF. In DNA form, the CDR3 reads TGTGCCAGCAGACGTGGGCCACAAGAGACCCAGTACTTC.

The chain is built from TRBV4-3 and TRBJ1-4; 7 positions match TRBD1. V lost 0 bases to trimming and J lost 8 bases; unmatched junction nucleotides: 9. Looked up from germline, CDR1 is LGHNA and CDR2 is YSLEER. The CDR3 runs 16 residues. The CDR3 here is CASSQEYPGGEEKLFF. The CDR3 DNA reads as TGCGCCAGCAGCCAAGAGTATCCAGGGGGGGAAGAAAAACTGTTTTTT.

This clonotype showed up just a few times. The chain is built from TRBV28 and TRBJ2-1; D is unresolved. The CDR3 has 14 residues. Trimming removed 2 bases at V and 6 bases at J, with 11 bases between. Germline lookup yields CDR1 MDHEN and CDR2 SYDVKM. The CDR3 coding sequence is TGTGCCAGCAGTTTACCGGCAGGAACCAATGAGCAGTTCTTC. Amino acid sequence: CASSLPAGTNEQFF.

The V gene is TRBV6-2 or TRBV6-3, the J gene TRBJ2-3; TRBD2 matches at 11 bases. V shed 5 bases and J 2 bases; nucleotides not matched to a gene: 9. The length of the CDR3 is 17 residues. Germline V CDR1 and CDR2: MNHEY, SVGEGT. This chain's CDR3 is CASSPLLAGAFTDTQYF. The CDR3 DNA is TGTGCCAGCAGTCCACTACTAGCGGGGGCCTTCACAGATACGCAGTATTTT.

The chain links TRBV5-1 to TRBJ1-2; D might be TRBD1 (6 bases). V was pared by 2 bases and J by 3 bases, with 17 bases between. CDR3 size: 16 residues. Germline V gives CDR1 SGHRS, CDR2 YFSETQ. Here the CDR3 reads CASSLESGVTHYGYTF. The CDR3 DNA reads TGCGCCAGCAGCTTAGAGTCAGGGGTGACCCACTATGGCTACACCTTC.

In this sample, this clonotype turned up many times. This chain uses TRBV28 with TRBJ1-2; TRBD1 is a possible D gene (5 bases). The germline CDR1 and CDR2 sequences are MDHEN and SYDVKM. This CDR3 comprises 11 residues. The ends were cut back, 5 bases at V and 10 bases at J, with 11 bases in the middle. The DNA for the CDR3 is TGTGCCAGCAGTGGTCGAGGGGACTACACCTTC. Its translation: CASSGRGDYTF.

This rearrangement joins TRBV5-1 to TRBJ2-1; D is unresolved. This CDR3 spans 15 amino acids. Trimming removed 4 bases from V and 0 bases from J, with 11 bases in between. Germline CDR1 SGHRS, CDR2 YFSETQ. The CDR3 nucleotides are TGCGCCAGCAGCCTTCACTCGAGCTCCTACAATGAGCAGTTCTTC. Protein sequence: CASSLHSSSYNEQFF.

This chain connects TRBV12-3 or TRBV12-4 to TRBJ1-5, with D maybe TRBD1 (5 bases). V lost 6 bases and J lost 10, with 22 bases in between. The CDR3 has 15 amino acids. The CDR3 DNA is TGTGCCAGCAGCCTCATGGACATAACCTTAGGACCCCAGCATTTT. It specifies CASSLMDITLGPQHF.

This chain uses TRBV15 with TRBJ2-1, with a weak D call TRBD1 (7 bases). Between the trimmed V and J ends, which lost 2 bases and 10 bases, there was a span of 15 bases. The CDR3 totals 14 residues. Germline values: CDR1 LNHNV, CDR2 YYDKDF (reference sequence). The DNA of the CDR3 is TGTGCCACCAGCAGATCCGACAGGGCGGGGGAGCAGTTCTTC. Translation: CATSRSDRAGEQFF.

This clonotype was seen only a few times. This rearrangement joins TRBV2 to TRBJ1-6; D might be TRBD1 (5 bases). The germline V gene encodes CDR1 SNHLY and CDR2 FYNNEI. The germline V and J ends were trimmed by 3 bases and 9 bases, with 12 bases remaining between them. The CDR3 spans 14 residues. The CDR3 here is CASSDEGWRSPLHF. CDR3 sequence (DNA): TGTGCCAGCAGTGATGAGGGGTGGCGTTCACCCCTCCACTTT.

This clonotype was detected many times. DNA for the CDR3: TGTGCCAGCAGTTTATGGGAGGGCCGAAGCAATGAGCAGTTCTTC. Residues: CASSLWEGRSNEQFF. The chain carries TRBV12-3 or TRBV12-4 and TRBJ2-1, with TRBD2 matching over 7 bases. V trimming: 2 bases; J trimming: 6 bases; junction bases outside the gene matches: 7. The CDR3 length is 15 residues.

In this sample, this clonotype turned up many times. The chain recombines TRBV12-3 or TRBV12-4 with TRBJ2-7; 8 bases align to TRBD2. J lost 3 bases, V lost 1 base, and 5 bases had no gene match. The CDR3 spans 15 residues. This CDR3 is CASSLGREGGYEQYF. For the CDR3, the DNA is TGTGCCAGCAGTTTAGGACGGGAGGGGGGCTACGAGCAGTACTTC.

This clonotype was detected ten times or more. The chain recombines TRBV27 with TRBJ2-7; 7 bases fit TRBD2. Germline loops: CDR1 MNHEY, CDR2 SMNVEV (reference sequence). The CDR3 length is 15 residues. Losses at the gene ends were 1 base for V and 5 bases for J; bases not matched to a gene: 8. The CDR3 protein is CASSLWAGERDEQYF. In nucleotides, the CDR3 is TGTGCCAGCAGTTTATGGGCGGGAGAACGAGACGAGCAGTACTTC.